Below are 7 T cell receptor beta chains sequenced from a single sample in a study of T-cell reconstitution after alpha-beta-depleted transplantation in children. The TCRbeta library incorporated unique molecular identifiers. TCRdb itself ran the PCR reads through MiXCR, one entry per CDR3 protein. This table holds roughly 220,000 distinct CDR3 sequences, around 12% found once. Sequenced material: PBMCs from the stem cell graft donor, taken from the stem cell graft. The receptors originated from a human donor who donated a stem cell graft to a child with acute lymphoblastic leukemia.

This clonotype came up many times. The gene calls are TRBV4-1 and TRBJ1-2; 8 nucleotides match TRBD1. Trimming at V came to 0 bases and at J to 2 bases, leaving 8 bases not matched to a gene. There are 17 residues in the CDR3. Per germline, CDR1 MGHRA and CDR2 YSYEKL. CDR3 nucleotides: TGCGCCAGCAGCCAAGATCGGAACGGACAGGGCAACTATGGCTACACCTTC. This translates into CASSQDRNGQGNYGYTF.

This clonotype was recorded many times. The chain joins TRBV5-1 to TRBJ2-1; 7 bases are shared with TRBD1. V shed 3 bases and J 0 bases; nucleotides not matched to a gene: 3. CDR3 size: 15 residues. Germline assignment: CDR1 SGHRS and CDR2 YFSETQ. The CDR3 DNA reads as TGCGCCAGCAGCTGGGGACAGAGCTCCTACAATGAGCAGTTCTTC. Translation: CASSWGQSSYNEQFF.

There are many counts of this clonotype. The V call is TRBV20-1, the J call TRBJ2-2; a possible D gene is TRBD2 (6 bases). This CDR3 comprises 12 residues. The germline V gene has CDR1 DFQATT and CDR2 SNEGSKA (reference sequence). The CDR3 loop reads CRAWRGTGELFF. Written as DNA, the CDR3 is TGCAGGGCGTGGCGGGGCACCGGGGAGCTGTTTTTT.

This clonotype appeared many times. The rearrangement uses TRBV18 and TRBJ1-2; D might be TRBD1 (5 bases). Germline lookup yields CDR1 KGHSH and CDR2 LQKENI. The V and J ends lost 2 bases and 4 bases respectively, with 14 bases between them. The CDR3 runs to 15 residues. The CDR3 DNA sequence: TGTGCCAGCTCACCAAGAGACAGCTCCCTCTATGGCTACACCTTC. Amino acids: CASSPRDSSLYGYTF.

The sample holds many counts of this clonotype. The genes are TRBV12-3 or TRBV12-4 and TRBJ2-3; TRBD1 agrees at 8 bases. CDR3 length equals 15 residues. V gave up 6 bases and J gave up 3 bases; unmatched junction bases: 8. CDR3 sequence reads: CASSPRQGRTDTQYF. The DNA of the CDR3 is TGTGCCAGCAGCCCTCGACAGGGGAGGACAGATACGCAGTATTTT.

This clonotype has ten or more counts. The CDR3 is CSVVDPGTGAEQYF. CDR3 nucleotide sequence: TGCAGCGTTGTGGATCCCGGGACAGGGGCCGAGCAGTACTTC. This chain links TRBV29-1 with TRBJ2-7; 10 bases are shared with TRBD1. The junction had 9 bases not matched to a gene; V was cut back by 4 bases and J by 6 bases. CDR3 length equals 14 residues. Germline lookup yields CDR1 SQVTM and CDR2 ANQGSEA.

This clonotype was found many times. The V and J genes are TRBV5-1 and TRBJ2-1; 8 nucleotides align to TRBD2. The CDR3 runs to 17 residues. The V gene's germline CDR1 is SGHRS and CDR2 YFSETQ. With 2 bases clipped from V and 3 bases from J, the junction kept 10 bases outside the gene matches. The CDR3 sequence: CASSFRDSGVFYNEQFF. CDR3 coding DNA: TGCGCCAGCAGCTTTAGGGATAGCGGGGTCTTCTACAATGAGCAGTTCTTC. The complete variable domain, with remaining parts taken from reference TRBV5-1 and TRBJ2-1, reads KAGVTQTPRYLIKTRGQQVTLSCSPISGHRSVSWYQQTPGQGLQFLFEYFSETQRNKGNFPGRFSGRQFSNSRSEMNVSTLELGDSALYLCASSFRDSGVFYNEQFFGPGTRLTVL.